The rows below give T cell receptor beta chains drawn from one sample of a study of shared clonotypes between healthy human individuals. Assay: immunoSEQ multiplex PCR; the TCRdb copy retains only in-frame clones and omits some. The sample includes over a million clones, roughly 97% of them seen just once. Sequencing input: naive CD4+ T cells sorted from blood. The receptor source for this set is a man aged 30 to 39 in good health. CDR3s include the opening cysteine and the closing phenylalanine or tryptophan. Each record gives: CDR3 protein, CDR3 DNA, clone size, V gene, J gene, D gene. The D gene is left open where the match is weak. Clone size is shown for a subset of rows, as once, few, many or a class of expanded clone.

CDR3 protein: CRAPYGYTF; CDR3 DNA: TGCAGAGCCCCGTATGGCTACACCTTC; clone size: NA; V gene: TRBV29-1; J gene: TRBJ1-2; D gene: NA
CDR3 protein: CASSLGQYEQYF; CDR3 DNA: TGTGCCAGCAGCTTGGGGCAGTACGAGCAGTACTTC; clone size: NA; V gene: TRBV5-4; J gene: TRBJ2-7; D gene: NA
CDR3 protein: CASSLTGNEQFF; CDR3 DNA: TGTGCCAGCAGCTTGACAGGGAATGAGCAGTTCTTC; clone size: NA; V gene: TRBV5-6; J gene: TRBJ2-1; D gene: NA
CDR3 protein: CASSPGLGQPQHF; CDR3 DNA: TGTGCCAGTAGTCCAGGTTTGGGGCAGCCCCAGCATTTT; clone size: once; V gene: TRBV19; J gene: TRBJ1-5; D gene: NA
CDR3 protein: CASSKHAAMNTEAFF; CDR3 DNA: TGTGCCAGTAGTAAACACGCGGCGATGAACACTGAAGCTTTCTTT; clone size: NA; V gene: TRBV19; J gene: TRBJ1-1; D gene: NA
CDR3 protein: CASSYTPNNYGYTF; CDR3 DNA: TGTGCCAGCAGTTACACACCCAATAACTATGGCTACACCTTC; clone size: NA; V gene: TRBV27; J gene: TRBJ1-2; D gene: NA
CDR3 protein: CAISWDSLNTGELFF; CDR3 DNA: TGTGCCATCAGTTGGGACTCCCTGAACACCGGGGAGCTGTTTTTT; clone size: NA; V gene: TRBV10-3; J gene: TRBJ2-2; D gene: NA
CDR3 protein: CASGSDRLAGGGEQFF; CDR3 DNA: TGTGCTAGTGGTTCCGATAGACTAGCGGGAGGCGGTGAGCAGTTCTTC; clone size: NA; V gene: TRBV12-5; J gene: TRBJ2-1; D gene: TRBD2
CDR3 protein: CASSTTKETQYF; CDR3 DNA: TGTGCCAGCAGTACGACCAAAGAGACCCAGTACTTC; clone size: NA; V gene: TRBV27; J gene: TRBJ2-5; D gene: NA
CDR3 protein: CASSPGTGVTDTQYF; CDR3 DNA: TGCGCCAGCAGCCCCGGGACGGGAGTAACAGATACGCAGTATTTT; clone size: NA; V gene: TRBV5-1; J gene: TRBJ2-3; D gene: NA
CDR3 protein: CAISATYNEQFF; CDR3 DNA: TGTGCCATCAGTGCCACCTACAATGAGCAGTTCTTC; clone size: NA; V gene: TRBV10-3; J gene: TRBJ2-1; D gene: NA
CDR3 protein: CASSQDTLIRDRVDEKLFF; CDR3 DNA: TGCGCCAGCAGCCAAGATACCTTAATCCGGGACAGGGTAGATGAAAAACTGTTTTTT; clone size: NA; V gene: TRBV4-3; J gene: TRBJ1-4; D gene: TRBD1
CDR3 protein: CASSGGRRTHYEQYF; CDR3 DNA: TGTGCCAGCAGTGGAGGGCGGAGGACACATTACGAGCAGTACTTC; clone size: NA; V gene: TRBV6-1; J gene: TRBJ2-7; D gene: NA
CDR3 protein: CASSVGRTSGRSSYNEQFF; CDR3 DNA: TGTGCCAGCAGCGTAGGGAGGACTAGCGGGCGCAGCTCCTACAATGAGCAGTTCTTC; clone size: NA; V gene: TRBV9; J gene: TRBJ2-1; D gene: TRBD2
CDR3 protein: CASSGAPSQAKNIQYF; CDR3 DNA: TGCGCCAGCAGCGGTGCGCCGTCCCAAGCCAAAAACATTCAGTACTTC; clone size: NA; V gene: TRBV5-1; J gene: TRBJ2-4; D gene: NA
CDR3 protein: CASSPWDSPMNTEAFF; CDR3 DNA: TGTGCCAGCAGTCCGTGGGACAGCCCCATGAACACTGAAGCTTTCTTT; clone size: NA; V gene: TRBV28; J gene: TRBJ1-1; D gene: TRBD1
CDR3 protein: CASSFSGNTIYF; CDR3 DNA: TGTGCCAGCAGCTTTTCTGGAAACACCATATATTTT; clone size: NA; V gene: TRBV5-8; J gene: TRBJ1-3; D gene: NA
CDR3 protein: CASSQGPDLGYTEAFF; CDR3 DNA: TGCGCCAGCAGCCAAGGGCCGGATTTGGGGTACACTGAAGCTTTCTTT; clone size: once; V gene: TRBV4-3; J gene: TRBJ1-1; D gene: NA
CDR3 protein: CASSAQGGNEQFF; CDR3 DNA: TGTGCCAGCAGCGCGCAGGGGGGCAATGAGCAGTTCTTC; clone size: NA; V gene: TRBV9; J gene: TRBJ2-1; D gene: NA
CDR3 protein: CASSMALTYNEQFF; CDR3 DNA: TGTGCCAGTAGTATGGCACTGACCTACAATGAGCAGTTCTTC; clone size: NA; V gene: TRBV19; J gene: TRBJ2-1; D gene: NA
CDR3 protein: CASSQVVTTNEQFF; CDR3 DNA: TGCGCCAGCAGCCAAGTTGTGACAACCAATGAGCAGTTCTTC; clone size: few; V gene: TRBV4-1; J gene: TRBJ2-1; D gene: NA
CDR3 protein: CASSFRTQETQYF; CDR3 DNA: TGCGCCAGCAGCTTTCGGACTCAAGAGACCCAGTACTTC; clone size: NA; V gene: TRBV5-1; J gene: TRBJ2-5; D gene: NA
CDR3 protein: CASSLRESGNSPLHF; CDR3 DNA: TGTGCCAGCAGCTTGAGGGAATCAGGCAATTCACCCCTCCACTTT; clone size: NA; V gene: TRBV5-4; J gene: TRBJ1-6; D gene: NA
CDR3 protein: CASSRGSSDEQFF; CDR3 DNA: TGCGCCAGCAGTAGAGGTAGCTCGGATGAGCAGTTCTTC; clone size: NA; V gene: TRBV10-1; J gene: TRBJ2-1; D gene: NA
CDR3 protein: CASSSGGTSGQETQYF; CDR3 DNA: TGTGCCAGCAGCTCGGGCGGGACTAGCGGACAAGAGACCCAGTACTTC; clone size: NA; V gene: TRBV5-4; J gene: TRBJ2-5; D gene: TRBD2
CDR3 protein: CASSYAQGRDEQYF; CDR3 DNA: TGTGCCAGCAGTTATGCCCAGGGGCGCGACGAGCAGTACTTC; clone size: NA; V gene: TRBV6-5; J gene: TRBJ2-7; D gene: NA
CDR3 protein: CASTVPTNTGELFF; CDR3 DNA: TGTGCCAGTACAGTCCCAACGAACACCGGGGAGCTGTTTTTT; clone size: once; V gene: TRBV19; J gene: TRBJ2-2; D gene: NA
CDR3 protein: CASRNFQAANTGELFF; CDR3 DNA: TGTGCCAGTAGGAACTTCCAGGCAGCGAACACCGGGGAGCTGTTTTTT; clone size: NA; V gene: TRBV19; J gene: TRBJ2-2; D gene: NA
CDR3 protein: CASSLALGGQAGTDTQYF; CDR3 DNA: TGTGCCAGCAGTTTAGCTCTGGGAGGACAGGCAGGGACAGATACGCAGTATTTT; clone size: NA; V gene: TRBV28; J gene: TRBJ2-3; D gene: NA
CDR3 protein: CASSVGVIPNEKLFF; CDR3 DNA: TGTGCCAGCAGCGTCGGGGTAATTCCTAATGAAAAACTGTTTTTT; clone size: NA; V gene: TRBV9; J gene: TRBJ1-4; D gene: NA
CDR3 protein: CASSLEVGRMSSGNTIYF; CDR3 DNA: TGCGCCAGCAGCTTGGAGGTAGGGCGGATGAGCTCTGGAAACACCATATATTTT; clone size: NA; V gene: TRBV5-1; J gene: TRBJ1-3; D gene: NA
CDR3 protein: CASSLELLNGELFF; CDR3 DNA: TGTGCCAGCAGCCTTGAGCTCTTAAACGGGGAGCTGTTTTTT; clone size: NA; V gene: TRBV7-3; J gene: TRBJ2-2; D gene: NA
CDR3 protein: CASSRHAPGLQGNTIYF; CDR3 DNA: TGTGCCAGCAGCCGACACGCACCGGGACTGCAAGGAAACACCATATATTTT; clone size: NA; V gene: TRBV11-2; J gene: TRBJ1-3; D gene: NA